This T cell receptor (beta chain) was profiled in a study of T-cell memory formation after mild COVID-19. The wider study: There were largely donor-specific TCR clusters.

This clonotype has a handful of counts. Its antigen is currently unknown. Notes on the study in general: Among clones contracting day 15 to 85, CD4/CD8 was balanced, whereas later expanders leaned CD4+.

TCRdb reanalysed the 5' RACE reads using MiXCR and keeps one entry per CDR3 protein. The sample carries approximately 350,000 distinct CDR3 sequences, approximately 29% recorded once. The origin of this receptor is an adult woman who had mild COVID-19 (a few samples of this study predate the infection). Cell type and time point are not known. The sequencing input was PBMCs or a T cell subset sorted from them (not recorded which).

In DNA, the CDR3 is TGCGCCAGCAGACCGAAGGGACAGGGGGCTGGGAATGAGCAGTTCTTC. Translated: CASRPKGQGAGNEQFF. The chain couples TRBV5-1 to TRBJ2-1, with 12 bases identical to TRBD1. With 5 bases clipped from V and 7 bases from J, the junction kept 10 bases outside the gene matches. This CDR3 is 16 amino acids long. Germline lookup yields CDR1 SGHRS and CDR2 YFSETQ. Variable domain in full (rest from reference TRBV5-1 and TRBJ2-1): KAGVTQTPRYLIKTRGQQVTLSCSPISGHRSVSWYQQTPGQGLQFLFEYFSETQRNKGNFPGRFSGRQFSNSRSEMNVSTLELGDSALYLCASRPKGQGAGNEQFFGPGTRLTVL.